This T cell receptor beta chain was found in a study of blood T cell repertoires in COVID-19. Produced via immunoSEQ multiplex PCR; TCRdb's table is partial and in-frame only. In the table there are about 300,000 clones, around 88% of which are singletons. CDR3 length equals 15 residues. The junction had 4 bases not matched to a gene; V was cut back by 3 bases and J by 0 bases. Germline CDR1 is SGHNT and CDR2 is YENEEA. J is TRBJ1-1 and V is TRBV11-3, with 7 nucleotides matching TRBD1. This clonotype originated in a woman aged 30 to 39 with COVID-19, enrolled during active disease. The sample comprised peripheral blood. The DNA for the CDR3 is TGTGCCAGCAGCTTGTCCGGGACAGTGAACACTGAAGCTTTCTTT. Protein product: CASSLSGTVNTEAFF.